Each of the 31 T cell receptor beta chains below was sequenced from the same sample in a study of T cells in Graves' hyperthyroidism and ophthalmopathy. Template material for amplifying TCR beta CDR3 regions consisted of RNA transcripts. Initially, a first-round RT-PCR of the TCR CDR3 employed the HTBI primer set. A single record per CDR3 protein comes from TCRdb applying MiXCR to the multiplex PCR reads. The repertoire holds about 270,000 distinct CDR3 sequences, with about 25% as singletons. The sample consisted of blood. The source of these receptors is a middle-aged man with Graves' hyperthyroidism that later progressed to Graves' ophthalmopathy.

This clonotype was picked up many times. The gene calls are TRBV2 and TRBJ2-2; D unresolved. CDR1 and CDR2 (germline): SNHLY, FYNNEI. Trimming stripped 4 bases from V and 4 bases from J, with 10 bases between. This CDR3 region has 14 residues. The CDR3 bases are TGTGCCAGCAGTGGCTTAGGTGCCACCGGGGAGCTGTTTTTT. Protein sequence: CASSGLGATGELFF.

The rearrangement uses TRBV6-1 and TRBJ1-5; D may be TRBD1 (6 bases). CDR1 and CDR2 (germline): MNHNS, SASEGT. The CDR3 is made up of 17 amino acids. The ends were cut back, 0 bases at V and 4 bases at J, with 16 bases in the middle. CDR3 loop: CASSEALSGAGNQPQHF. DNA of the CDR3: TGTGCCAGCAGTGAAGCGCTTTCGGGGGCAGGTAATCAGCCCCAGCATTTT.

This clonotype was detected many times. The chain is built from TRBV5-1 and TRBJ2-2; TRBD2 matches 9 bases. With V trimmed by 4 bases and J by 7 bases, 5 bases remained unmatched. Germline CDR1 is SGHRS and CDR2 is YFSETQ. There are 14 residues in the CDR3. CDR3 DNA sequence: TGCGCCAGCAGCGCGGGAGGGCGTATCGGGGAGCTGTTTTTT. It yields the protein CASSAGGRIGELFF.

This clonotype was seen at least ten times. The junction differs from germline at one of its ends, possibly a read error. This chain uses TRBV12-3 or TRBV12-4 with TRBJ1-1; 8 nucleotides line up with TRBD1. The CDR3 is 15 amino acids. CDR3 DNA: TGTGCCAGCAGTTACCACAGGGGGGGGGGCACTGAAGCTCTCTTT. Amino acid sequence: CASSYHRGGGTEALF.

This clonotype was detected ten times or more. In DNA, the CDR3 is TGTGCCAGTACCGACCACCGCGAGCAGTACTTC. The encoded protein is CASTDHREQYF. The rearrangement joins TRBV19 to TRBJ2-7; D gene uncertain. Germline V gives CDR1 LNHDA, CDR2 SQIVND (reference sequence). Trimming removed 7 bases at V and 6 bases at J, with 10 bases between. The CDR3 has 11 amino acids.

The chain recombines TRBV12-3 or TRBV12-4 with TRBJ1-2; D might be TRBD1 (5 bases). V gave up 5 bases and J gave up 8 bases, with 12 bases separating them. The CDR3 has 12 amino acids. The CDR3: CASSLGLRGYTF. DNA for the CDR3: TGTGCCAGCAGTCTGGGACTTCGGGGCTACACCTTC.

This clonotype was seen at least ten times. V is TRBV3-1 and J is TRBJ1-1, with 7 bases aligning to TRBD1. Germline V gene data show CDR1 as LGHDT and CDR2 as YNNKEL (reference sequence). The V gene end was trimmed by 4 bases and the J gene end by 6 bases; junction bases not matched to a gene: 5. This CDR3 has 13 amino acids. CDR3 sequence (DNA): TGTGCCAGCAGCCGACAAGGGGGCGCTGAAGCTTTCTTT. Translated: CASSRQGGAEAFF.

The rearrangement joins TRBV19 to TRBJ1-5, with D tentatively TRBD1 (6 bases). The CDR3 covers 13 residues. The V gene lost 9 bases and the J gene lost 4 bases, with 13 bases spanning the gap. Germline values: CDR1 LNHDA, CDR2 SQIVND (reference sequence). CDR3 nucleotides: TGTGCCAGCACAGGGAGCGGGAATCAGCCCCAGCATTTT. This encodes CASTGSGNQPQHF.

This clonotype was seen many times. V is TRBV30 and J is TRBJ1-1; a possible D gene is TRBD1 (6 bases). V was cut by 5 bases and J by 4 bases, with 20 bases left in between. Germline assignment: CDR1 GTSNPN and CDR2 SVGIG (reference sequence). The CDR3 is 15 residues long. CDR3 bases: TGTGCCTGGGGTCCAAGCAGGGGACGGGGCACTGAAGCTTTCTTT. Its protein product is CAWGPSRGRGTEAFF.

The rearrangement uses TRBV12-3 or TRBV12-4 and TRBJ2-7; 8 bases match TRBD1. V was clipped by 5 bases and J by 7 bases; unmatched bases: 10. There are 14 residues in the CDR3. The CDR3 bases are TGTGCCAGCAGTATGACAGGGGCTCCGGGGGAGCAGTACTTC. It encodes CASSMTGAPGEQYF.

Many counts were recorded for this clonotype. The J gene is TRBJ2-7, the V gene TRBV28; tentatively, D is TRBD1 (5 bases). Germline V gene sequence: CDR1 MDHEN, CDR2 SYDVKM. Deletions cut 10 bases from V and 3 bases from J, with 19 bases between. This CDR3 region has 14 residues. The CDR3, as DNA: TGTGCCACCCAAGGGGCCCTGGGCATCTACGAGCAGTACTTC. It yields the protein CATQGALGIYEQYF. The complete variable domain, with remaining parts taken from reference TRBV28 and TRBJ2-7, reads DVKVTQSSRYLVKRTGEKVFLECVQDMDHENMFWYRQDPGLGLRLIYFSYDVKMKEKGDIPEGYSVSREKKERFSLILESASTNQTSMYLCATQGALGIYEQYFGPGTRLTVT.

The chain links TRBV12-3 or TRBV12-4 to TRBJ1-3; D gene unclear. Trimming removed 8 bases from V and 3 bases from J, with 11 bases in between. The CDR3 covers 13 residues. The CDR3 sequence: CASDPFGGNTIYF. CDR3 sequence (DNA): TGTGCCAGCGACCCCTTCGGTGGAAACACCATATATTTT.

The chain couples TRBV29-1 to TRBJ1-2, with D possibly matching TRBD1 (5 bases). Germline V gene lookup returns CDR1 SQVTM and CDR2 ANQGSEA. Trimming pared 6 bases from V and 6 bases from J, leaving 17 bases between. The CDR3 totals 13 residues. This chain's CDR3 is CSVYQGPVDGYTF. The CDR3 region has the DNA TGCAGCGTATACCAGGGTCCCGTGGATGGCTACACCTTC. The whole variable domain, remainder taken from reference TRBV29-1 and TRBJ1-2, is SAVISQKPSRDICQRGTSLTIQCQVDSQVTMMFWYRQQPGQSLTLIATANQGSEATYESGFVIDKFPISRPNLTFSTLTVSNMSPEDSSIYLCSVYQGPVDGYTFGSGTRLTVV.

This clonotype was counted many times. The genes are TRBV5-1 and TRBJ2-7; 8 bases match TRBD2. Per germline, CDR1 SGHRS and CDR2 YFSETQ. This CDR3 comprises 15 residues. V dropped 4 bases and J dropped 6; count of bases not matched to a gene: 12. CDR3 in amino acids: CASSHTQRAGVEQYF. CDR3 sequence (DNA): TGCGCCAGCAGCCACACCCAGAGAGCGGGAGTCGAGCAGTACTTC.

This rearrangement joins TRBV12-3 or TRBV12-4 to TRBJ1-5, with TRBD1 as a possible D gene (6 bases). The CDR3 loop spans 14 amino acids. Between the trimmed V and J ends, which lost 5 bases and 6 bases, there was a span of 14 bases. CDR3: CASSRGGAGQPQHF. The CDR3 DNA reads as TGTGCCAGCAGTCGCGGGGGCGCGGGTCAGCCCCAGCATTTT.

This clonotype was seen many times. This chain joins TRBV4-1 and TRBJ1-2; 7 bases line up with TRBD1. J was trimmed by 6 bases and V by 2 bases; bases with no gene match: 9. Germline CDR1 is MGHRA and CDR2 is YSYEKL. The CDR3 has 15 amino acids. The CDR3 nucleotides read TGCGCCAGCAGCCAAACGACAGGGAATTTGGATGGCTACACCTTC. Translation: CASSQTTGNLDGYTF.

This clonotype showed up many times. The rearrangement links TRBV28 to TRBJ2-7; TRBD2 matches at 10 bases. The junction had 13 bases not matched to a gene; V was cut back by 7 bases and J by 13 bases. This CDR3 has 13 residues. Germline V lookup: CDR1 MDHEN, CDR2 SYDVKM. Written as DNA, the CDR3 is TGTGCCAGCATAGCAGGGACTAGCGCCGAAGGTTACTTC. Translation: CASIAGTSAEGYF.

This clonotype has at least ten counts. The chain joins TRBV7-8 to TRBJ2-2; D tentatively reads TRBD1 or TRBD2 (5 bases each). Trimming removed 1 base at V and 6 bases at J, with 9 bases between. The CDR3 is made up of 14 amino acids. The germline V gene has CDR1 SGHVS and CDR2 FQNEAQ. Here the CDR3 DNA reads TGTGCCAGCAGCTTAGGAGGGGATCCCGGGGAGCTGTTTTTT. Translation gives CASSLGGDPGELFF.

In its sample, this clonotype was seen many times. The CDR3: CASSFGGLAKNIQYF. In DNA, the CDR3 is TGCGCCAGCAGCTTCGGGGGGCTAGCCAAAAACATTCAGTACTTC. The chain combines TRBV5-1 with TRBJ2-4; TRBD2 is a possible D gene (7 bases). This CDR3 region has 15 residues. The germline V gene encodes CDR1 SGHRS and CDR2 YFSETQ. Trimming removed 2 bases from V and 0 bases from J, with 9 bases in between.

The table lists this clonotype with many counts. V gene TRBV10-3 combines with J gene TRBJ2-2; 9 nucleotides match TRBD2. With V trimmed by 2 bases and J by 1 base, 8 bases remained unmatched. The germline V gene encodes CDR1 ENHRY and CDR2 SYGVKD. The length of the CDR3 is 18 residues. The CDR3 spells CAISENVWREGNTGELFF. The CDR3 DNA reads as TGTGCCATCAGTGAGAATGTCTGGCGGGAGGGGAACACCGGGGAGCTGTTTTTT.

The table lists this clonotype with a count of one. The chain is built from TRBV10-3 and TRBJ2-2; D gene ambiguous. The V gene's germline CDR1 is ENHRY and CDR2 SYGVKD. Between the trimmed V and J ends, which lost 8 bases and 0 bases, there was a span of 13 bases. CDR3 length: 15 amino acids. CDR3 protein: CAIGFGFANTGELFF. The CDR3 DNA reads as TGTGCCATCGGGTTCGGGTTCGCGAACACCGGGGAGCTGTTTTTT.

The gene calls are TRBV12-3 or TRBV12-4 and TRBJ1-1; 9 bases match TRBD1. This CDR3 has 14 amino acids. With 5 bases clipped from V and 5 bases from J, the junction kept 6 bases outside the gene matches. This CDR3 is CASSMTGGRTEAFF. The CDR3 nucleotides read TGTGCCAGCAGTATGACAGGGGGGAGGACTGAAGCTTTCTTT.

The table lists this clonotype with many counts. The J gene is TRBJ2-7, the V gene TRBV12-3 or TRBV12-4; D is ambiguous. Trimming took off 3 bases at V and 0 bases at J, with 6 bases between the two ends. The CDR3 is 13 residues long. In nucleotides, the CDR3 is TGTGCCAGCAGTTTTGGGGACTCCTACGAGCAGTACTTC. Translation gives CASSFGDSYEQYF.

This clonotype was detected many times. The rearrangement joins TRBV20-1 to TRBJ1-5; D not certain. Trimming removed 5 bases from V and 2 bases from J, with 10 bases in between. Germline CDR1 reads DFQATT; CDR2 reads SNEGSKA (reference sequence). This CDR3 spans 13 amino acids. The CDR3 reads CSARPGGNQPQHF. As DNA, the CDR3 is TGCAGTGCTCGGCCCGGGGGCAATCAGCCCCAGCATTTT.

This clonotype occurred many times. CDR3 amino acids: CAWGLAVTGELFF. The DNA of the CDR3 is TGTGCCTGGGGGCTAGCAGTCACCGGGGAGCTGTTTTTT. The genes are TRBV30 and TRBJ2-2; tentatively, D is TRBD2 (5 bases). Trimming cost V 5 bases and J 4 bases, with 11 bases left between them. CDR3 length equals 13 residues. CDR1 GTSNPN and CDR2 SVGIG come from the germline V gene (reference sequence).

V usage is TRBV19 and J usage is TRBJ2-5; 7 bases align to TRBD1. Trimming removed 3 bases from V and 6 bases from J; junction bases left unmatched: 7. The CDR3 has 14 amino acids. CDR1 is LNHDA, CDR2 SQIVND, per germline (reference sequence). Here the CDR3 DNA reads TGTGCCAGTAGTATTTCGACAGGGCGACAGACCCAGTACTTC. Translating it yields CASSISTGRQTQYF.

At least ten counts were recorded for this clonotype. CDR3 region: CASSNTRDRGRSGANVLTF. The CDR3 DNA is TGCGCCAGCAGCAATACGAGGGACAGGGGGCGATCTGGGGCCAACGTCCTGACTTTC. The genes are TRBV5-1 and TRBJ2-6, with 12 bases identical to TRBD1. This CDR3 is 19 amino acids long. V was clipped by 4 bases and J by 1 base; unmatched bases: 9. The germline V gene encodes CDR1 SGHRS and CDR2 YFSETQ.

This clonotype was detected ten times or more. This rearrangement joins TRBV19 to TRBJ1-5; D is uncertain. Between the trimmed V and J ends, which lost 3 bases and 7 bases, there was a span of 7 bases. The CDR3 covers 12 residues. Germline CDR1 is LNHDA and CDR2 is SQIVND (reference sequence). The chain's CDR3 is CASSIRGQPQHF. For the CDR3, the DNA is TGTGCCAGTAGTATTCGAGGACAGCCCCAGCATTTT.

This clonotype was observed many times. The V call is TRBV30, the J call TRBJ2-5; 7 positions agree with TRBD1. Germline CDR1 is GTSNPN and CDR2 is SVGIG (reference sequence). The junction had 1 base not matched to a gene; V was cut back by 3 bases and J by 0 bases. The CDR3 spans 13 residues. CDR3 amino acids: CAWRGQNQETQYF. CDR3 in DNA: TGTGCCTGGAGGGGACAGAACCAAGAGACCCAGTACTTC.

This clonotype was seen repeatedly, ten times or more. The CDR3 DNA reads TGTGCCACCAGACTAGCGGGAGCCCGCCAAACCGGGGAGCTGTTTTTT. Translating gives CATRLAGARQTGELFF. The rearrangement links TRBV19 to TRBJ2-2; 12 bases are shared with TRBD2. The germline CDR1 and CDR2 sequences are LNHDA and SQIVND (reference sequence). The CDR3 covers 16 residues. Trimming at V came to 10 bases and at J to 5 bases, leaving 11 bases not matched to a gene.

In this sample, this clonotype turned up many times. The chain has TRBV19 and TRBJ1-5; D call uncertain. V shed 4 bases and J shed 0 bases, with 10 bases lying between them. The CDR3 consists of 15 residues. From germline, CDR1 is LNHDA and CDR2 SQIVND (reference sequence). CDR3 DNA: TGTGCCAGTAGTAGAGTAAGCCTTAGCAATCAGCCCCAGCATTTT. This codes for CASSRVSLSNQPQHF.